The clone carrying this TCR beta chain appeared many times. The antigen is unknown. The data derive from a study of early T cells in non-severe SARS-CoV-2 infection. Study at large: With bulk RNA from unsorted whole blood as input, sequencing yielded unpaired chains. Study-level results: Matches to VDJdb favored anti-spike CD8 responses and missed private and CD4 specificities.

Each cDNA molecule carried a unique molecular identifier. Each CDR3 protein is one row after TCRdb ran MiXCR on the 5' RACE reads. The sample carries 65,000 to 80,000 distinct CDR3 sequences, approximately 13% recorded once. The V gene's germline CDR1 is SQVTM and CDR2 ANQGSEA. Trimming removed 7 bases at V and 6 bases at J, with 21 bases between. CDR3 length: 14 amino acids. The sequenced sample consisted of whole blood. V is TRBV29-1 and J is TRBJ1-2; perhaps TRBD1 as D (6 bases). This receptor was identified in an adult who was a healthcare worker with PCR-confirmed SARS-CoV-2 infection or an uninfected control (not recorded which). The CDR3 protein is CSAAGGAKKDGYTF. CDR3 in DNA: TGCAGCGCCGCCGGGGGCGCGAAAAAGGATGGCTACACCTTC.